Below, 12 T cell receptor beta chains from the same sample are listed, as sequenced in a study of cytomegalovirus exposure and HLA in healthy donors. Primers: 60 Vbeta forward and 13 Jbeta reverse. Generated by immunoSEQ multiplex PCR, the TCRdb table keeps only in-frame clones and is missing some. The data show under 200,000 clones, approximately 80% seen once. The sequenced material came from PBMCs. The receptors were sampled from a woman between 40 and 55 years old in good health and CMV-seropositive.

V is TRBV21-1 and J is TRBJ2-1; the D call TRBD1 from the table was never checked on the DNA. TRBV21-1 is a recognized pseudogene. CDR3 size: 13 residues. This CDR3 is CASNTGQTNEQFF. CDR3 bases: TGTGCCAGCAACACGGGACAGACTAATGAGCAGTTCTTC.

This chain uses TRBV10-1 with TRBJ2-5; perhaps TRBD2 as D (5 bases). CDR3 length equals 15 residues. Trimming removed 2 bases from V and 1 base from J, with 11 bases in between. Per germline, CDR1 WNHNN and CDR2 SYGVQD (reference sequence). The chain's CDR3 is CASSEGSGAQETQYF. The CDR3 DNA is TGCGCCAGCAGTGAGGGCAGCGGTGCCCAAGAGACCCAGTACTTC.

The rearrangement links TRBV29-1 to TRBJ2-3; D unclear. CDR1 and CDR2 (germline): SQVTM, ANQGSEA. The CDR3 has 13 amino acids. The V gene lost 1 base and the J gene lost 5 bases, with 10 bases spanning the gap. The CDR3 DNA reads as TGCAGCGTTGAAGGACGGGTATTAGATACGCAGTATTTT. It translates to CSVEGRVLDTQYF.

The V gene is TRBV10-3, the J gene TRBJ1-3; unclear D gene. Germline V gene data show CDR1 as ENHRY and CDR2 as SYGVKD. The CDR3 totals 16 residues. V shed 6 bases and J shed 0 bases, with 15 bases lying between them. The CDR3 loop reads CAIRDSDPRSGNTIYF. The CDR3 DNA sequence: TGTGCCATCAGGGACTCTGACCCCCGCTCTGGAAACACCATATATTTT.

CDR3 in DNA: TGCGCCAGCAGCATGGACAGTAAAGGAAACACCATATATTTT. Protein sequence: CASSMDSKGNTIYF. This chain links TRBV5-1 with TRBJ1-3; tentative D call: TRBD1 (6 bases). Germline CDR1 SGHRS, CDR2 YFSETQ. This CDR3 has 14 residues. Trimming removed 4 bases from V and 4 bases from J, with 12 bases in between.

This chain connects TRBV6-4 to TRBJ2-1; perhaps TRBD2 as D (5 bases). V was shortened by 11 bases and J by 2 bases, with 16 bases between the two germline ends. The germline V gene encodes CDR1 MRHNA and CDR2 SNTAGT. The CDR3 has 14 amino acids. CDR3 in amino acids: CAPTPQRPYNEQFF. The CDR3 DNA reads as TGTGCCCCCACCCCGCAGCGGCCCTACAATGAGCAGTTCTTC.

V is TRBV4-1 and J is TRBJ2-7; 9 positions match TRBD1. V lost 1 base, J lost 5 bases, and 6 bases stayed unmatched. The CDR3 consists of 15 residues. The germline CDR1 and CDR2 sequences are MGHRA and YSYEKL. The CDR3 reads CASSQVGTGTHEQYF. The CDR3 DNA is TGCGCCAGCAGCCAAGTTGGGACAGGGACCCACGAGCAGTACTTC.

The CDR3 loop is CASSFLGTGRITLHYGYTF. Here the CDR3 DNA reads TGTGCCAGCAGCTTTTTAGGGACAGGGAGGATCACTTTACATTATGGCTACACCTTC. V is TRBV11-2 and J is TRBJ1-2; 9 bases line up with TRBD1. The germline gives CDR1 SGHAT, CDR2 FQNNGV. The CDR3 extends over 19 amino acids. J was trimmed by 5 bases and V by 3 bases; bases with no gene match: 19. The whole variable domain, filled in from reference TRBV11-2 and TRBJ1-2, reads EAGVAQSPRYKIIEKRQSVAFWCNPISGHATLYWYQQILGQGPKLLIQFQNNGVVDDSQLPKDRFSAERLKGVDSTLKIQPAKLEDSAVYLCASSFLGTGRITLHYGYTFGSGTRLTVV.

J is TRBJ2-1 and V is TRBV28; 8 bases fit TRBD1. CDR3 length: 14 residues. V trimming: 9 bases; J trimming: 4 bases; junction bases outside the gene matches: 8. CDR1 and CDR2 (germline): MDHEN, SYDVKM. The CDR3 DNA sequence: TGTGCCAGTCACAGACAGGGGATTTACAATGAGCAGTTCTTC. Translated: CASHRQGIYNEQFF.

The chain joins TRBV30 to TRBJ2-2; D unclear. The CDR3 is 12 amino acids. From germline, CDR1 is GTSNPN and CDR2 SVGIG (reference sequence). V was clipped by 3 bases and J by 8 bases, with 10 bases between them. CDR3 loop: CAWRANFGELFF. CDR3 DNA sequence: TGTGCCTGGAGGGCCAATTTTGGGGAGCTGTTTTTT.

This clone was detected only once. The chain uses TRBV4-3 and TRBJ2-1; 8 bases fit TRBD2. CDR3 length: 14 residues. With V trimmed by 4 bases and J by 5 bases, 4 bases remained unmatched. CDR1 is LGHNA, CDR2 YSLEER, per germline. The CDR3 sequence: CASSPRGGDNEQFF. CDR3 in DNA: TGCGCCAGCAGCCCACGGGGGGGGGACAATGAGCAGTTCTTC.

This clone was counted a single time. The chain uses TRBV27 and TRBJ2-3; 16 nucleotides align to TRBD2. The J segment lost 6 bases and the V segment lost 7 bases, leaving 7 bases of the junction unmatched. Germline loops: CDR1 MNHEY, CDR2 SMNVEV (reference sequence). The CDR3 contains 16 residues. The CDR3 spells CASNPGLAGGWDTQYF. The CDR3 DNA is TGTGCCAGCAACCCGGGACTAGCGGGAGGGTGGGATACGCAGTATTTT.